This TCR beta chain was identified in a study of blood T cell repertoires in COVID-19. The germline V gene encodes CDR1 KGHSH and CDR2 LQKENI. Germline trimming cut 0 bases from V and 7 bases from J; bases unmatched to any gene: 3. The CDR3 consists of 14 residues. Clones were sequenced by immunoSEQ multiplex PCR, and TCRdb holds only the in-frame ones, with some missing. Here the sample spans 200,000 to 300,000 clones, approximately 86% being singletons. The sequence was obtained from a woman in her 30s who had recovered from COVID-19. The chain combines TRBV18 with TRBJ2-4, with 7 positions matching TRBD2. Sequencing used peripheral blood. The CDR3 DNA reads TGTGCCAGCTCACCACCGGCCGGGAGGAACATTCAGTACTTC. Translating it yields CASSPPAGRNIQYF. The variable domain in full, completed from reference TRBV18 and TRBJ2-4, reads NAGVMQNPRHLVRRRGQEARLRCSPMKGHSHVYWYRQLPEEGLKFMVYLQKENIIDESGMPKERFSAEFPKEGPSILRIQQVVRGDSAAYFCASSPPAGRNIQYFGAGTRLSVL.